These T cell receptor beta chains were read from a single sample in a study of CD8+ T cells in alopecia areata. The method was immunoSEQ multiplex PCR; TCRdb's version includes in-frame clones alone and lacks a portion of them. The repertoire has some 100,000 clones, 44% of them found once; the top ten carry around 20%. Here the sequenced sample was CD8+ T cells sorted from blood, taken at week 24, from a patient treated with tofacitinib. These receptors all stem from a human donor with alopecia areata. The CDR3 runs from the conserved cysteine through the conserved F or W. Each record gives: D gene, clone size, V gene, J gene, CDR3 DNA, CDR3 protein. A D gene is named only where the DNA matches it firmly. Clone size, where shown, is once, few, many, or a class for clones that have expanded.

-	-	TRBV4-3	TRBJ2-7	TGCGCCAGCAGCCAGACACAAGGGGCTCATGAGCAGTACTTC	CASSQTQGAHEQYF
TRBD1	-	TRBV30	TRBJ2-7	TGTGCCTTATCAAGGGACAGCTCCTACGAGCAGTACTTC	CALSRDSSYEQYF
-	few	TRBV29-1	TRBJ2-7	TGCAGCGTTGAGGGCGGAACCTCCTACGAGCAGTACTTC	CSVEGGTSYEQYF
-	-	TRBV23-1	TRBJ2-3	TGCGCCAGCAGTCAGAATGGGCTAGCCGGAGATACGCAGTATTTT	CASSQNGLAGDTQYF
-	-	TRBV6-5	TRBJ2-7	TGTGCCAGCAGTTATCGACGGTCCTACGAGCAGTACTTC	CASSYRRSYEQYF
-	once	TRBV27	TRBJ2-1	TGTGCCAGCAGTTCGCTAGCGCTGGGCAATGAGCAGTTCTTC	CASSSLALGNEQFF
TRBD1	-	TRBV27	TRBJ2-7	TGTGCCAGCAGTTCGGGACAGGGGGCTTACGAGCAGTACTTC	CASSSGQGAYEQYF
-	-	TRBV4-1	TRBJ1-1	TGCGCCAGCAGCCAAGGCTCGGTGAACACTGAAGCTTTCTTT	CASSQGSVNTEAFF
-	-	TRBV4-1	TRBJ2-3	TGCGCCAGCAGCCATTACGCCAGAAACACAGATACGCAGTATTTT	CASSHYARNTDTQYF
-	few	TRBV29-1	TRBJ2-2	TGCAGCGTTATAATAGGGCTTACCGGGGAGCTGTTTTTT	CSVIIGLTGELFF
-	-	TRBV4-3	TRBJ1-4	TGCGCCAGCAGCCAAGACGCGGGGAGGACTAATGAAAAACTGTTTTTT	CASSQDAGRTNEKLFF
-	few	TRBV10-3	TRBJ2-7	TGTGCCATCAGTCCAGGGAAGGGTCCCTACGAGCAGTACTTC	CAISPGKGPYEQYF
-	-	TRBV5-4	TRBJ2-7	TGTGCCAGCAGAAACTCGACTACCTCCTACGAGCAGTACTTC	CASRNSTTSYEQYF
TRBD1	-	TRBV25-1	TRBJ2-5	TGTGCCAGCATGCCAGGGGGCACTAATGAGGAGACCCAGTACTTC	CASMPGGTNEETQYF
TRBD2	-	TRBV9	TRBJ2-1	TGTGCCAGCAGCGTAGGTTCCTCTGCGGGAGAGGGGAATGAGCAGTTCTTC	CASSVGSSAGEGNEQFF
-	-	TRBV19	TRBJ2-2	TGTGCCAGTAGTATCATGGGCGGGGAGCTGTTTTTT	CASSIMGGELFF
TRBD1	-	TRBV7-6	TRBJ1-1	TGTGCCAGCAGCTTAATCCCCGGGACAGGGAAGGGGCTAGGCACTGAAGCTTTCTTT	CASSLIPGTGKGLGTEAFF
TRBD2	few	TRBV7-8	TRBJ2-1	TGTGCCAGCAGCGGGGGACTAGCGGGAGGTAATGAGCAGTTCTTC	CASSGGLAGGNEQFF
-	-	TRBV29-1	TRBJ1-1	TGCAGCGTTGAAGGGGGGGGTGAAGCTTTCTTT	CSVEGGGEAFF
TRBD2	-	TRBV4-3	TRBJ2-7	TGCGCCAGCAGCCCCGGGACTAGCGGCTCCTACGAGCAGTACTTC	CASSPGTSGSYEQYF
-	-	TRBV10-3	TRBJ2-7	TGTGCCATCAGTGAGGGGGGCTTCGGCTACGAGCAGTACTTC	CAISEGGFGYEQYF
-	-	TRBV27	TRBJ2-7	TGTGCCAGCAGTTCCTCAGCCTTCGAGCAGTACTTC	CASSSSAFEQYF
-	-	TRBV5-1	TRBJ2-1	TGCGCCAGCAGCTATCTATCAGACAATGAGCAGTTCTTC	CASSYLSDNEQFF
TRBD1	-	TRBV4-1	TRBJ1-5	TGCGCCAGCAGCCTCAAAGCAAGGGCAGGGGGTCAGCCCCAGCATTTT	CASSLKARAGGQPQHF
TRBD1	few	TRBV25-1	TRBJ2-7	TGTGCCAGCAGTGCGGGACAGGGGGCCTACGAGCAGTACTTC	CASSAGQGAYEQYF
TRBD1	few	TRBV28	TRBJ2-2	TGTGCCAGCAGTTTACCCTCCGGGACAGGGAGGAACACCGGGGAGCTGTTTTTT	CASSLPSGTGRNTGELFF
TRBD2	-	TRBV7-9	TRBJ2-6	TGTGCCAGCAGCCTCTCGGGGGGTGGGGCCAACGTCCTGACTTTC	CASSLSGGGANVLTF
TRBD2	many	TRBV2	TRBJ2-3	TGTGCCAGCAGGTGGTCTAGCGGGACTAGCACAGATACGCAGTATTTT	CASRWSSGTSTDTQYF
-	-	TRBV7-9	TRBJ2-7	TGTGCCAGCAGCCCCCCAGCGGCTCTAGGGGAGCAGTACTTC	CASSPPAALGEQYF
TRBD2	-	TRBV25-1	TRBJ2-3	TGTGCCAGCAGGACGCCCTGGACTAGCCCAAGCACAGATACGCAGTATTTT	CASRTPWTSPSTDTQYF
-	-	TRBV11-2	TRBJ2-7	TGTGCCAGCAGCTTAACTTCCCGCTACGAGCAGTACTTC	CASSLTSRYEQYF
-	-	TRBV28	TRBJ1-1	TGTGCCAGCAGTCCCTCGATGAACACTGAAGCTTTCTTT	CASSPSMNTEAFF
-	many	TRBV7-2	TRBJ2-7	TGTGCCAGCAGCCAAGATTCGACTAGTCCCTCCTACGAGCAGTACTTC	CASSQDSTSPSYEQYF
-	few	TRBV7-2	TRBJ2-1	TGTGCCAGCAGCTTAGGCAATGAGCAGTTCTTC	CASSLGNEQFF
-	-	TRBV2	TRBJ1-2	TGTGCCAGCAGTGAATCGAACAGCTATAACTATGGCTACACCTTC	CASSESNSYNYGYTF
TRBD1	-	TRBV7-9	TRBJ1-1	TGTGCCAGCAGCTTAATGGCAGGGGGCCTGAACACTGAAGCTTTCTTT	CASSLMAGGLNTEAFF
TRBD2	few	TRBV29-1	TRBJ2-5	TGCAGCGTTGAGATAGGGACTAGCGAAACACAAGAGACCCAGTACTTC	CSVEIGTSETQETQYF
-	few	TRBV5-1	TRBJ2-1	TGCGCCAGCAGCTTGGCATACGGGAGAACCTACAATGAGCAGTTCTTC	CASSLAYGRTYNEQFF
TRBD2	-	TRBV2	TRBJ2-7	TGTGCCAGCAGTGAAAGGACTAGCGCGAACCCCTACGAGCAGTACTTC	CASSERTSANPYEQYF
-	-	TRBV27	TRBJ2-3	TGTGGTGGGGGATCGCCAGATACGCAGTATTTT	CGGGSPDTQYF
TRBD1	-	TRBV19	TRBJ2-7	TGTGCCAGTAGTATCCGACAGGGGCTTGAGCAGTACTTC	CASSIRQGLEQYF
-	-	TRBV14	TRBJ2-7	TGTGCCAGCAGCCCGAACAGTTACGAGCAGTACTTC	CASSPNSYEQYF
TRBD2	few	TRBV19	TRBJ2-1	TGTGCCAGTAGCCTTAGCGGGAGGGCCCCCAATGAGCAGTTCTTC	CASSLSGRAPNEQFF
-	few	TRBV29-1	TRBJ2-5	TGCAGCAGATGCCCGACCAAAGAGACCCAGTACTTC	CSRCPTKETQYF
-	few	TRBV9	TRBJ1-1	TGTGCCAGCAGCGCCTGGGACACTGAAGCTTTCTTT	CASSAWDTEAFF
TRBD1	-	TRBV18	TRBJ2-3	TGTGCCAGCTCACCGTTGGGACAGGGGGCAGGAGATACGCAGTATTTT	CASSPLGQGAGDTQYF
TRBD2	-	TRBV19	TRBJ2-1	TGTGCCAGTAGTATTGGTCTAGCGGGGGGGAGCTCCTACAATGAGCAGTTCTTC	CASSIGLAGGSSYNEQFF